A selection of T cell receptor beta chains follows, all from one sample in a study of type 1 regulatory T cells. TCRdb fed the reads into MiXCR, producing one record per CDR3 protein. The sample shows 60,000 to 75,000 distinct CDR3 sequences, less than 25% of them seen only once. No cognate antigen is known for these TCRs. Material for sequencing was cultured type 1 regulatory T (Tr1) cells, either the whole culture or a sorted fraction (not recorded which). The receptor source for this set is a human donor in good health. CDR3s include the opening cysteine and the closing phenylalanine or tryptophan. Fields, in order: J gene, V gene, clone size, D gene, CDR3 protein, CDR3 DNA. D genes are given only for firm matches. Clone sizes are given selectively: once, few, many, or a class where the clone is expanded.

>TRBJ2-7|TRBV5-1|NA|TRBD1
CASSLGQGATNEQYF
TGCGCCAGCAGCTTGGGGCAGGGGGCGACCAACGAGCAGTACTTC
>TRBJ2-7|TRBV29-1|medium-sized|NA
CSVGREGAPYEQYF
TGCAGCGTTGGTAGGGAAGGGGCCCCCTACGAGCAGTACTTC
>TRBJ2-5|TRBV20-1|NA|NA
CSAEVGAQETQYF
TGCAGTGCGGAGGTGGGGGCCCAAGAGACCCAGTACTTC
>TRBJ2-3|TRBV18|NA|NA
CASSLSRSGTDTQYF
TGTGCCAGCTCCCTGAGCCGCTCGGGCACAGATACGCAGTATTTT
>TRBJ1-2|TRBV18|NA|NA
CASSTPADYGYTF
TGTGCCAGCTCAACCCCGGCGGACTATGGCTACACCTTC
>TRBJ1-2|TRBV27|NA|NA
CASSSIVGKRDGYTF
TGTGCCAGCAGTTCCATCGTGGGAAAACGGGATGGCTACACCTTC
>TRBJ1-1|TRBV3-1|few|NA
CASSPSTPNTEAFF
TGTGCCAGCAGCCCTTCGACTCCAAACACTGAAGCTTTCTTT
>TRBJ2-7|TRBV5-1|NA|TRBD2
CASSNIAGGGSEQYF
TGCGCCAGCAGCAACATAGCGGGAGGTGGTAGCGAGCAGTACTTC
>TRBJ2-5|TRBV12-3/TRBV12-4|NA|NA
CASSLLRQETQYF
TGTGCCAGCAGTTTATTGCGTCAGGAGACCCAGTACTTC
>TRBJ1-1|TRBV5-1|few|NA
CASSSGWDTEAFF
TGCGCCAGCAGTTCCGGATGGGACACTGAAGCTTTCTTT
>TRBJ1-1|TRBV7-8|NA|NA
CASSLAGGPAAFF
TGTGCCAGCAGCTTAGCAGGTGGGCCCGCGGCTTTCTTT
>TRBJ2-5|TRBV5-4|NA|TRBD1
CASSFDRGETQYF
TGTGCCAGCAGCTTCGACAGGGGGGAGACCCAGTACTTC
>TRBJ1-2|TRBV7-9|NA|NA
CASSAVLGYTF
TGTGCCAGCAGCGCCGTTTTAGGCTACACCTTC
>TRBJ1-2|TRBV20-1|few|NA
CSARDGQGYTF
TGCAGTGCTAGAGATGGACAGGGCTACACCTTC
>TRBJ2-7|TRBV6-2/TRBV6-3|NA|TRBD1
CASSSGTGDEQYF
TGTGCCAGCAGTTCCGGGACAGGGGACGAGCAGTACTTC
>TRBJ2-5|TRBV30|NA|NA
CAWSVVQETQYF
TGTGCCTGGAGTGTAGTACAAGAGACCCAGTACTTC
>TRBJ2-7|TRBV20-1|few|NA
CSARDLLSSVRTSSYEQYF
TGCAGTGCTAGAGATCTCCTATCGTCGGTTCGTACGAGCTCCTACGAGCAGTACTTC
>TRBJ2-7|TRBV20-1|few|NA
CSAQLGYEQYF
TGCAGTGCACAACTCGGCTACGAGCAGTACTTC
>TRBJ2-4|TRBV5-5|NA|NA
CASSLVTQNIQYF
TGTGCCAGCAGCTTGGTTACGCAAAACATTCAGTACTTC
>TRBJ2-5|TRBV5-8|NA|TRBD2
CASSLRTSGLRETQHF
TGTGCCAGCAGCTTGAGGACTAGCGGGCTGAGAGAGACCCAGCACTTC
>TRBJ1-6|TRBV28|few|TRBD1
CASSLPDRPYSPLHF
TGTGCCAGCAGTTTACCGGACAGGCCCTATTCACCCCTCCACTTT
>TRBJ1-1|TRBV11-2|few|NA
CASSLERNLNTEAFF
TGTGCCAGCAGCTTAGAGCGGAATCTGAACACTGAAGCTTTCTTT